This T cell receptor beta chain was sequenced in a study of response to subunit inactivated influenza vaccine. Study-level results: Each seasonal flu vaccination may recruit only limited new T cells, authors suggested.

Per germline, CDR1 MDHEN and CDR2 SYDVKM. The CDR3 is 15 amino acids. V lost 7 bases and J 3 bases, leaving 16 bases between the germline ends. TCRdb reanalysed the RT-PCR reads using MiXCR and keeps one entry per CDR3 protein. The sample includes 290,000 or so distinct CDR3 sequences, around 20% of them seen just once. This clonotype was counted between two and nine times. Its antigen is unknown. This TCR was recovered from a man aged 50-75 years who received an inactivated influenza vaccine. J is TRBJ1-5 and V is TRBV28; maybe TRBD1 (5 bases). The material was PBMCs from blood, obtained approximately 22 months after vaccination. The CDR3 bases are TGTGCCAGCACCATAGGTGGGGCGATCAATCAGCCCCAGCATTTT. Amino acids: CASTIGGAINQPQHF.